The sequence of this TCR beta chain was determined in a study of blood T cell repertoires in COVID-19. Study as a whole: The United States, Italy and Spain supplied acute and convalescent COVID-19 samples. T cells, B-cell-depleted T cells, or PBMCs supplied cDNA or gDNA.

How the authors handled the data: Reference gene primer amplification gave estimated nucleated cell counts. TCRdb keeps only in-frame clones here, not all; method: immunoSEQ multiplex PCR. V, J and clone size derive from that table, while D and trimming were established from the DNA sequence. The sample records 140,000 to 150,000 clones, 88% being singletons. The V segment lost 6 bases and the J segment 6 bases; nucleotides outside the gene matches: 9. Germline CDR1 reads LGHDT; CDR2 reads YNNKEL (reference sequence). This CDR3 has 14 amino acids. Sequencing input: peripheral blood. The receptor comes from a woman aged 45-60 years with acute or convalescent COVID-19. This chain connects TRBV3-1 (or the pseudogene TRBV3-2) to TRBJ2-7; 9 nucleotides line up with TRBD1. The CDR3 region is CASRGQGPIGEQYF. The CDR3 nucleotides read TGTGCCAGCAGAGGACAGGGGCCGATCGGCGAGCAGTACTTC.